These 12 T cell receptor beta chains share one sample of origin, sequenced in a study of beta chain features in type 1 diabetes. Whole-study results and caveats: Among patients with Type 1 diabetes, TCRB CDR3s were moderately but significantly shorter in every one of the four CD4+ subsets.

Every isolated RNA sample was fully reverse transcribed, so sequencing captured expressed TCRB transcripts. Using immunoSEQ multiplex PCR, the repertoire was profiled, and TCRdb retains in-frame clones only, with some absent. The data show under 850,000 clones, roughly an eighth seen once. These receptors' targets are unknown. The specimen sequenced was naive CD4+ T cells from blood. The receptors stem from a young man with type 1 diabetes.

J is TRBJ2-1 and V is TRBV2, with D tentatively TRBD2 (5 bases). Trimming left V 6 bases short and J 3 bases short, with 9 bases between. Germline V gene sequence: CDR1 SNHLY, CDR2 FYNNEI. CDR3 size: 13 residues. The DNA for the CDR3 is TGTGCCAGCAGGGTCGGACTCTACAATGAGCAGTTCTTC. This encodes CASRVGLYNEQFF. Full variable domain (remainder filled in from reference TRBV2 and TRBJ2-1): EPEVTQTPSHQVTQMGQEVILRCVPISNHLYFYWYRQILGQKVEFLVSFYNNEISEKSEIFDDQFSVERPDGSNFTLKIRSTKLEDSAMYFCASRVGLYNEQFFGPGTRLTVL.

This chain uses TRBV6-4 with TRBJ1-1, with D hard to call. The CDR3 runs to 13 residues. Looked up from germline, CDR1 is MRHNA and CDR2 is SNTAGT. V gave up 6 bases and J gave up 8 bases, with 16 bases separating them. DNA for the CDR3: TGTGCCAGCAGACCACCGGGAAGTTCCGAAGCTTTCTTT. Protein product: CASRPPGSSEAFF.

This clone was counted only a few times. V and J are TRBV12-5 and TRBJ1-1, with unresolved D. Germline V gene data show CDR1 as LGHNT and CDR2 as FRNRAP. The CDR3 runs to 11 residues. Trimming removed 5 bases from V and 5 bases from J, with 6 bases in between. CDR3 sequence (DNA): TGTGCTAGTGGTCCCTTGACTGAAGCTTTCTTT. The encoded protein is CASGPLTEAFF.

The DNA of the CDR3 is TGTGCCAGCAGCTTCACGTTCACTTCGGACAGGGGGTACTTC. Encoded protein: CASSFTFTSDRGYF. The chain employs TRBV7-6 and TRBJ2-5; TRBD1 aligns across 9 bases. CDR1 and CDR2 (germline): SGHVS, FNYEAQ. The CDR3 length is 14 residues. V was clipped by 3 bases and J by 13 bases; unmatched bases: 12.

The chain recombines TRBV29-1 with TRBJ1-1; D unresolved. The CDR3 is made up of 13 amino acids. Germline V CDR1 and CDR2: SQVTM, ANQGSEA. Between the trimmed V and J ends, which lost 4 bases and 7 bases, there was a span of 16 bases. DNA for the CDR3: TGCAGCGTTGTTAGGGCCCTGAGTGTTGAAGCTTTCTTT. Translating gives CSVVRALSVEAFF.

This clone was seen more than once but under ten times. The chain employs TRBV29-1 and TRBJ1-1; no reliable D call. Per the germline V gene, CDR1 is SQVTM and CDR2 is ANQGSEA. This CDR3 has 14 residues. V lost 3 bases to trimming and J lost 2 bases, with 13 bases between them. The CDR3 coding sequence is TGCAGCGTTGAGACCAAATCGGCCAACACTGAAGCTTTCTTT. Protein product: CSVETKSANTEAFF.

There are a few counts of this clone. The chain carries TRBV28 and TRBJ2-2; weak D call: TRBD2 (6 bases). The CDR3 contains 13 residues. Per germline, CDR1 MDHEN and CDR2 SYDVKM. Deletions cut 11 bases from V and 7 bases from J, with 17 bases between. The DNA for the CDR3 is TGTGCCTGCTCGGGCGGGGCGAGCGGGGAGCTGTTTTTT. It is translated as CACSGGASGELFF.

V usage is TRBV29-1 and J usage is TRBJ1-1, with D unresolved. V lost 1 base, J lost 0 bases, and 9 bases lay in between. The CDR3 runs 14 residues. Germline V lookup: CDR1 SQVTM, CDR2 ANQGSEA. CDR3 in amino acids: CSVEGVSLNTEAFF. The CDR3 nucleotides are TGCAGCGTTGAAGGTGTCAGCTTGAACACTGAAGCTTTCTTT.

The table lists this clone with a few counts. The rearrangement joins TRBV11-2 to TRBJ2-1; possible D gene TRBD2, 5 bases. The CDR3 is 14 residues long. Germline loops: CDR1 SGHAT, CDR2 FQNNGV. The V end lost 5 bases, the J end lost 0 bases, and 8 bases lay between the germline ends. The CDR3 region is CASSPRGSYNEQFF. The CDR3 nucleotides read TGTGCCAGCAGCCCCCGGGGCTCCTACAATGAGCAGTTCTTC.

The CDR3 loop reads CASSPAGQGRNEQFF. CDR3 sequence (DNA): TGTGCCAGCTCCCCGGCGGGACAGGGCAGGAATGAGCAGTTCTTC. V gene TRBV7-6 combines with J gene TRBJ2-1; TRBD1 matches at 9 bases. Germline V lookup: CDR1 SGHVS, CDR2 FNYEAQ. Losses at the gene ends were 8 bases for V and 7 bases for J; bases not matched to a gene: 12. This CDR3 region has 15 residues.

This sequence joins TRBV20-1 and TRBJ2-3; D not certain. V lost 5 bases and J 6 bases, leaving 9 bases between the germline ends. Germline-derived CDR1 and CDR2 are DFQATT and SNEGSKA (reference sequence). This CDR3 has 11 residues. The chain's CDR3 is CSAPFWDTQYF. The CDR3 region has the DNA TGCAGTGCTCCGTTCTGGGATACGCAGTATTTT.

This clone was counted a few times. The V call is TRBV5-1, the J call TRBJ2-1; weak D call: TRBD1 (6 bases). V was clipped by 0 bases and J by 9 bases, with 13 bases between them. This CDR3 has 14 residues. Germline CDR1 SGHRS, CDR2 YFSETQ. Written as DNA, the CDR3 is TGCGCCAGCAGCTTGGGAACAGGGTCGGGTGAGCAGTTCTTC. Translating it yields CASSLGTGSGEQFF.